This is a list of T cell receptor beta chains from one sample in a study of T cell repertoires in ileal Crohn's disease. The repertoire was sequenced with immunoSEQ multiplex PCR; TCRdb's copy has only in-frame clones and lacks some. The sample yields some 27,000 clones, about 80% seen once. The sequenced sample was ileal tissue. The receptors were gathered from an adult with Crohn's disease. CDR3s include the opening cysteine and the closing phenylalanine or tryptophan. D genes are given only for firm matches. Some rows mark clone size as missing; the rest say once, few, many or name a class of expanded clone.

clone size: .; V gene: TRBV6-1; J gene: TRBJ2-1; D gene: TRBD1; CDR3 DNA: TGTGCCAGCAAGAAAGGACAGGGCTGGGACAATGAGCAGTTCTTC; CDR3 protein: CASKKGQGWDNEQFF
clone size: .; V gene: TRBV6-1; J gene: TRBJ1-1; D gene: .; CDR3 DNA: TGTGCCAGCAGTAATCGAGGAGGGGCTGAAGCTTTCTTT; CDR3 protein: CASSNRGGAEAFF
clone size: .; V gene: TRBV6-5; J gene: TRBJ1-1; D gene: TRBD1; CDR3 DNA: TGTGCCAGCAGTTACGGGACAGGGCGGAACACTGAAGCTTTCTTT; CDR3 protein: CASSYGTGRNTEAFF
clone size: few; V gene: TRBV30; J gene: TRBJ2-3; D gene: .; CDR3 DNA: TGTGCCTGGAGCCTCGGCGGGGTGGGTGGCACAGATACGCAGTATTTT; CDR3 protein: CAWSLGGVGGTDTQYF
clone size: few; V gene: TRBV5-6; J gene: TRBJ2-3; D gene: TRBD2; CDR3 DNA: TGTGCCAGCAGCTTGGAGCGGGGGGGCCTCTTCGCAGATACGCAGTATTTT; CDR3 protein: CASSLERGGLFADTQYF
clone size: .; V gene: TRBV5-6; J gene: TRBJ2-2; D gene: .; CDR3 DNA: TGTGCCAGCAGCTTGGGCGGGTTGAACACCGGGGAGCTGTTTTTT; CDR3 protein: CASSLGGLNTGELFF
clone size: once; V gene: TRBV6-5; J gene: TRBJ1-6; D gene: .; CDR3 DNA: TGTGCCAGCGGAGTCAATTCACCCCTCCACTTT; CDR3 protein: CASGVNSPLHF
clone size: .; V gene: TRBV10-2; J gene: TRBJ1-1; D gene: .; CDR3 DNA: TGCGCCAGCAGTCAAGGACAAAAGACAGGAGCTTTCTTT; CDR3 protein: CASSQGQKTGAFF
clone size: once; V gene: TRBV6-1; J gene: TRBJ1-2; D gene: .; CDR3 DNA: TGTGCCAGCAGTTCCCTGGGGCAGATCTATGGCTACACCTTC; CDR3 protein: CASSSLGQIYGYTF
clone size: few; V gene: TRBV1; J gene: TRBJ2-5; D gene: .; CDR3 DNA: TGCACCAGCAGCCAAGATATGGGGAGTGCGGAGACCCAGTACTTC; CDR3 protein: CTSSQDMGSAETQYF
clone size: once; V gene: TRBV9; J gene: TRBJ2-5; D gene: .; CDR3 DNA: TGTGCCAGCAGCGTAGCCTCCCAAGAGACCCAGTACTTC; CDR3 protein: CASSVASQETQYF
clone size: .; V gene: TRBV27; J gene: TRBJ2-7; D gene: TRBD2; CDR3 DNA: TGTGCCAGCAGTTTGAGCCGGGGGGGAGCCTACGAGCAGTACTTC; CDR3 protein: CASSLSRGGAYEQYF
clone size: .; V gene: TRBV10-3; J gene: TRBJ1-5; D gene: .; CDR3 DNA: TGTGCCATCAGCGGGAACAGGGACCAGCCCCAGCATTTT; CDR3 protein: CAISGNRDQPQHF
clone size: .; V gene: TRBV5-4; J gene: TRBJ2-7; D gene: TRBD1; CDR3 DNA: TGTGCCAGCAGCGATGGACAGGGTAGGTACGAGCAGTACTTC; CDR3 protein: CASSDGQGRYEQYF
clone size: .; V gene: TRBV7-2; J gene: TRBJ2-1; D gene: TRBD2; CDR3 DNA: TGTGCCAGCAGCTTGGGACTAGCGGCGTACAATGAGCAGTTCTTC; CDR3 protein: CASSLGLAAYNEQFF
clone size: .; V gene: TRBV6-5; J gene: TRBJ2-4; D gene: .; CDR3 DNA: TGTGCCAGCCGCGGTGTAGCCAAAAACATTCAGTACTTC; CDR3 protein: CASRGVAKNIQYF
clone size: .; V gene: TRBV7-9; J gene: TRBJ2-7; D gene: .; CDR3 DNA: TGTGCCAGCAGCAGGGACAACTCCTACGAGCAGTACTTC; CDR3 protein: CASSRDNSYEQYF
clone size: .; V gene: TRBV2; J gene: TRBJ1-2; D gene: TRBD1; CDR3 DNA: TGTGCCAGCAGTGCGGACAGGGGGCGAGGAGGCTACACCTTC; CDR3 protein: CASSADRGRGGYTF
clone size: .; V gene: TRBV7-2; J gene: TRBJ2-7; D gene: TRBD2; CDR3 DNA: TGTGCCAGCAGCTTATTTGCAACTAGCGGGGGATTCTACGAGCAGTACTTC; CDR3 protein: CASSLFATSGGFYEQYF
clone size: .; V gene: TRBV11-3; J gene: TRBJ2-2; D gene: TRBD1; CDR3 DNA: TGTGCCAGCAGCCCAGGACAGGGATTTTGGTCCGGGGAGCTGTTTTTT; CDR3 protein: CASSPGQGFWSGELFF
clone size: .; V gene: TRBV9; J gene: TRBJ2-3; D gene: TRBD1; CDR3 DNA: TGTGCCAGCAGCGTAGGAGGAAGGGGGCCAGATACGCAGTATTTT; CDR3 protein: CASSVGGRGPDTQYF
clone size: once; V gene: TRBV6-5; J gene: TRBJ2-1; D gene: .; CDR3 DNA: TGTGCCAGCAGTTACCCGACGGGGGGCGCCTACAATGAGCAGTTCTTC; CDR3 protein: CASSYPTGGAYNEQFF
clone size: .; V gene: TRBV6-1; J gene: TRBJ1-6; D gene: .; CDR3 DNA: TGTGCCAGCAGTGAAGAACAGGGAGGGAATTCACCCCTCCACTTT; CDR3 protein: CASSEEQGGNSPLHF
clone size: .; V gene: TRBV6-1; J gene: TRBJ1-2; D gene: TRBD1; CDR3 DNA: TGTGCCAGCAGCGGACAGGTGAACTATGGCTACACCTTC; CDR3 protein: CASSGQVNYGYTF
clone size: .; V gene: TRBV9; J gene: TRBJ2-3; D gene: .; CDR3 DNA: TGTGCCAGCAGCGTTAGGGGTTTGGGAGATACGCAGTATTTT; CDR3 protein: CASSVRGLGDTQYF
clone size: .; V gene: TRBV6-6; J gene: TRBJ2-2; D gene: TRBD2; CDR3 DNA: TGTGCCAGCAAGCAAGCGGGAGCCGGGGAGCTGTTTTTT; CDR3 protein: CASKQAGAGELFF
clone size: .; V gene: TRBV10-3; J gene: TRBJ1-5; D gene: .; CDR3 DNA: TGTGCCATCAGTACAGGTACACAACCCCATCAGCCCCAGCATTTT; CDR3 protein: CAISTGTQPHQPQHF
clone size: .; V gene: TRBV5-1; J gene: TRBJ2-7; D gene: .; CDR3 DNA: TGCGCCAGCAGCTTAAGCGTAGGTTATTACGAGCAGTACTTC; CDR3 protein: CASSLSVGYYEQYF
clone size: .; V gene: TRBV7-2; J gene: TRBJ1-2; D gene: .; CDR3 DNA: TGTGCCAGCAGCTTGTTTGGAGGCTATGGCTACACCTTC; CDR3 protein: CASSLFGGYGYTF
clone size: .; V gene: TRBV5-1; J gene: TRBJ1-1; D gene: TRBD1; CDR3 DNA: TGCGCCAGCAGCCCGTTTACAGGGGAGAACACTGAAGCTTTCTTT; CDR3 protein: CASSPFTGENTEAFF
clone size: .; V gene: TRBV5-1; J gene: TRBJ2-3; D gene: .; CDR3 DNA: TGCGCCAGCAGCTTCTCAAGGGGGGGGGTACGAGATACGCAGTATTTT; CDR3 protein: CASSFSRGGVRDTQYF
clone size: once; V gene: TRBV28; J gene: TRBJ2-7; D gene: TRBD2; CDR3 DNA: TGTGCCAGCAGAACGCACAGGTTAGCGGGGTTGGCAAACCAAACCTACGAGCAGTACTTC; CDR3 protein: CASRTHRLAGLANQTYEQYF
clone size: .; V gene: TRBV6-1; J gene: TRBJ1-6; D gene: .; CDR3 DNA: TGTGCCAGCACGCCGAGCTCCTATAATTCACCCCTCCACTTT; CDR3 protein: CASTPSSYNSPLHF
clone size: .; V gene: TRBV5-6; J gene: TRBJ1-1; D gene: .; CDR3 DNA: TGTGCCAGCAGCTTAGGGACACTTAAGAACACTGAAGCTTTCTTT; CDR3 protein: CASSLGTLKNTEAFF
clone size: once; V gene: TRBV4-2; J gene: TRBJ2-1; D gene: .; CDR3 DNA: TGTGCCAGCAGCCAAGAAACAGGTCGGTCGGGGCAGTTCTTC; CDR3 protein: CASSQETGRSGQFF
clone size: .; V gene: TRBV7-6; J gene: TRBJ2-3; D gene: TRBD2; CDR3 DNA: TGTGCCAGCAGTTCTAGCGGAACCCGCACAGATACGCAGTATTTT; CDR3 protein: CASSSSGTRTDTQYF
clone size: few; V gene: TRBV5-6; J gene: TRBJ1-2; D gene: TRBD1; CDR3 DNA: TGTGCCAGCAGGGGACAGGGAAGTGGCTACACCTTC; CDR3 protein: CASRGQGSGYTF
clone size: .; V gene: TRBV6-1; J gene: TRBJ1-4; D gene: .; CDR3 DNA: TGTGCCAGCAGTGAAGGACACACAACTAATGAAAAACTGTTTTTT; CDR3 protein: CASSEGHTTNEKLFF
clone size: .; V gene: TRBV19; J gene: TRBJ1-6; D gene: .; CDR3 DNA: TGTGCCAGTATGCGCGGGGATGGTCGAAATTCACCCCTCCACTTT; CDR3 protein: CASMRGDGRNSPLHF
clone size: .; V gene: TRBV15; J gene: TRBJ1-2; D gene: .; CDR3 DNA: TGTGCCACCAGCAGAGAAAGGGGGATATATGGCTACACCTTC; CDR3 protein: CATSRERGIYGYTF
clone size: once; V gene: TRBV5-8; J gene: TRBJ1-5; D gene: .; CDR3 DNA: TGTGCCAGCCGCCCCAAGGAAGAGGATCAGCCCCAGCATTTT; CDR3 protein: CASRPKEEDQPQHF
clone size: .; V gene: TRBV30; J gene: TRBJ1-5; D gene: .; CDR3 DNA: TGTGCCTGGACAGGCAGCCCGAATCAGCCCCAGCATTTT; CDR3 protein: CAWTGSPNQPQHF
clone size: .; V gene: TRBV5-5; J gene: TRBJ2-7; D gene: TRBD1; CDR3 DNA: TGTGCCAGCAGCTTGGGCCAGGGGACAGGCGAGCAGTACTTC; CDR3 protein: CASSLGQGTGEQYF
clone size: .; V gene: TRBV6-6; J gene: TRBJ1-2; D gene: .; CDR3 DNA: TGTGCCAGCAGTTACTCGACGGGTGGAGGCTGCACCTTC; CDR3 protein: CASSYSTGGGCTF
clone size: medium-sized; V gene: TRBV10-3; J gene: TRBJ1-5; D gene: TRBD1; CDR3 DNA: TGTGCCATCGGGACAGGGGATGCCAATCAGCCCCAGCATTTT; CDR3 protein: CAIGTGDANQPQHF
clone size: .; V gene: TRBV6-1; J gene: TRBJ2-7; D gene: .; CDR3 DNA: TGTGCCAGCAGTGTAAACAATTACGAGCAGTACTTC; CDR3 protein: CASSVNNYEQYF
clone size: .; V gene: TRBV7-9; J gene: TRBJ2-7; D gene: .; CDR3 DNA: TGTGCCAGCAGCTTAGATGGAGGGGCAAGCGAGCAGTACTTC; CDR3 protein: CASSLDGGASEQYF
clone size: .; V gene: TRBV7-9; J gene: TRBJ2-3; D gene: .; CDR3 DNA: TGTGCCAGCAGCTTACCCCCAGGGAATACGCAGTATTTT; CDR3 protein: CASSLPPGNTQYF
clone size: .; V gene: TRBV4-3; J gene: TRBJ1-6; D gene: .; CDR3 DNA: TGCGCCAGCAGCCAAGTCCTCAACTCCCCCCTCCACTTT; CDR3 protein: CASSQVLNSPLHF
clone size: .; V gene: TRBV30; J gene: TRBJ1-1; D gene: .; CDR3 DNA: TGTGCCTGGACGGTAGGGGGTTCTAGGTTGAACACTGAAGCTTTCTTT; CDR3 protein: CAWTVGGSRLNTEAFF
clone size: .; V gene: TRBV2; J gene: TRBJ2-1; D gene: TRBD2; CDR3 DNA: TGTGCCAGCAACCTAGCGGGGGGGGACAATGAGCAGTTCTTC; CDR3 protein: CASNLAGGDNEQFF
clone size: .; V gene: TRBV4-3; J gene: TRBJ2-7; D gene: TRBD2; CDR3 DNA: TGCGCCCGGGGGGGGAGGAGGGGGGCCTACGAGCAGTACTTC; CDR3 protein: CARGGRRGAYEQYF
clone size: .; V gene: TRBV5-1; J gene: TRBJ2-7; D gene: .; CDR3 DNA: TGCGCCAGCAGCTTTCAGGGCTACGAGCAGTACTTC; CDR3 protein: CASSFQGYEQYF